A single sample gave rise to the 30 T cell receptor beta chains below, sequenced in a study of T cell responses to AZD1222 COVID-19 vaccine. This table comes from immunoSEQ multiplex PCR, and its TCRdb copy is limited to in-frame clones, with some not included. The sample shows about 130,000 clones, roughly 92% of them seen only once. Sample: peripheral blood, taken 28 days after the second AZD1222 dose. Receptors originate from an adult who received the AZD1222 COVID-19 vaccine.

CDR3 bases: TGTGCCAGCAGCCTAGGGGCGCGGGAGACCCAGTACTTC. Its translation: CASSLGARETQYF. The J gene is TRBJ2-5, the V gene TRBV7-9, with D maybe TRBD1 (5 bases). Germline assignment: CDR1 SEHNR and CDR2 FQNEAQ (reference sequence). This CDR3 contains 13 residues. Trimming removed 5 bases from V and 5 bases from J, with 12 bases in between.

The DNA of the CDR3 is TGTGCCTGGAGTACCAGGACTTACGAGCAGTACTTC. Protein sequence: CAWSTRTYEQYF. The chain carries TRBV30 and TRBJ2-7, with D possibly TRBD2 on 5 matching bases. Germline V CDR1 and CDR2: GTSNPN, SVGIG (reference sequence). This CDR3 has 12 residues. Trimming took off 2 bases at V and 4 bases at J, with 9 bases between the two ends.

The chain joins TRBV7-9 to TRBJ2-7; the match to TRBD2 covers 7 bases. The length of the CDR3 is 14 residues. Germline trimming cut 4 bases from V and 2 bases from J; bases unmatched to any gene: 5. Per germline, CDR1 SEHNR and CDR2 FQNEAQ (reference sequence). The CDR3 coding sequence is TGTGCCAGCAGCTCCGGGGGACTACCCTACGAGCAGTACTTC. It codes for CASSSGGLPYEQYF.

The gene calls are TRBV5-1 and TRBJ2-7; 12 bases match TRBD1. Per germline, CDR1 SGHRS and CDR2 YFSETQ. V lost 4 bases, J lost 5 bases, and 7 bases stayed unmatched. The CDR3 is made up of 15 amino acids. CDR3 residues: CASSPSGQGAHEQYF. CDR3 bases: TGCGCCAGCAGCCCATCGGGACAGGGGGCCCACGAGCAGTACTTC.

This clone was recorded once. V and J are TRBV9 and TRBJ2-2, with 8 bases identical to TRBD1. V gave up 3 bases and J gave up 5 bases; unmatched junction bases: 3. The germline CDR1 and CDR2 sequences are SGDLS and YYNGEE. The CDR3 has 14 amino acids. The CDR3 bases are TGTGCCAGCAGCGAATACAGGGGGACCGGGGAGCTGTTTTTT. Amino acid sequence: CASSEYRGTGELFF.

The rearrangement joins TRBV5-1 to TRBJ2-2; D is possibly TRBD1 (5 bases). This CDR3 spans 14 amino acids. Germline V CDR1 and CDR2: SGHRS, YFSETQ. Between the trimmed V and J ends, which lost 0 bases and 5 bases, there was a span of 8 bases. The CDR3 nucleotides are TGCGCCAGCAGCTTGGGACAGAGAACCGGGGAGCTGTTTTTT. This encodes CASSLGQRTGELFF.

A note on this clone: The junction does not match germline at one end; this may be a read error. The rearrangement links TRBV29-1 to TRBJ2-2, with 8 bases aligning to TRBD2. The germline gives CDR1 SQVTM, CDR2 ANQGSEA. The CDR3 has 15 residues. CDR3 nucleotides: TGCCGCGTGCGGGGGGCAAGGGGGGCCGCCGGGGAGCTGTTTTTT. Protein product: CRVRGARGAAGELFF.

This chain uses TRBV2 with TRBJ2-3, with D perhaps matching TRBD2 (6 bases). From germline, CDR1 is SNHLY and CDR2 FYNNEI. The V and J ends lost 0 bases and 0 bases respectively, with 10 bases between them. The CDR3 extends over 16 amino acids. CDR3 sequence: CASSEAIADSTDTQYF. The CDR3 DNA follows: TGTGCCAGCAGTGAAGCAATAGCGGACAGCACAGATACGCAGTATTTT.

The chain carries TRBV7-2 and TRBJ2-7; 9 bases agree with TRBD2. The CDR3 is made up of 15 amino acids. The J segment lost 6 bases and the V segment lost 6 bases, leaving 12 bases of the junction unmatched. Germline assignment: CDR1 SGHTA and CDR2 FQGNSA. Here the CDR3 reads CASSFRAAGGSEQYF. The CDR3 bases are TGTGCCAGCAGTTTCCGCGCGGCGGGAGGGAGCGAGCAGTACTTC.

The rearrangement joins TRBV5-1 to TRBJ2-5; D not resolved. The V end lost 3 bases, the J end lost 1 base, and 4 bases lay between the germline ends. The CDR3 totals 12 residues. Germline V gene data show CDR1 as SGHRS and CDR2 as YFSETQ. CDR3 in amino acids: CASSSSQETQYF. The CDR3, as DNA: TGCGCCAGCAGCTCCTCCCAAGAGACCCAGTACTTC.

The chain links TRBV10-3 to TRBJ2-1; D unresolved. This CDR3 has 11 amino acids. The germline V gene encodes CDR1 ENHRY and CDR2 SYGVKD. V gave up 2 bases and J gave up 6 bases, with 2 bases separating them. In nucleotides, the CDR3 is TGTGCCATCAGTGAGAGCAATGAGCAGTTCTTC. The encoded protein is CAISESNEQFF.

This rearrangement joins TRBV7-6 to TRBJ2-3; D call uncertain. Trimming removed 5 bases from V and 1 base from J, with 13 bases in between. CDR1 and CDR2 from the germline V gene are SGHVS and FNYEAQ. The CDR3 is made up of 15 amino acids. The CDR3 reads CASSQRAWGTDTQYF. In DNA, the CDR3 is TGTGCCAGCAGCCAGAGAGCCTGGGGCACAGATACGCAGTATTTT.

The CDR3 nucleotides are TGTGCCAGCAGTTACAGGGGGATCGTCGATGAGCAGTTCTTC. Protein product: CASSYRGIVDEQFF. The V and J genes are TRBV6-2 or TRBV6-3 and TRBJ2-1, with D perhaps matching TRBD1 (6 bases). Deletions cut 2 bases from V and 8 bases from J, with 13 bases between. CDR3 length equals 14 residues. CDR1 is MNHEY, CDR2 SVGEGT, per germline.

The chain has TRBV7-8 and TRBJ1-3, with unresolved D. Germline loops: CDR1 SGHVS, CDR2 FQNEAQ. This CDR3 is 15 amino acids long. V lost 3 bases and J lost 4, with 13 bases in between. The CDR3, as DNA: TGTGCCAGCAGCTTGGGGAAAGGCCGGGGAAACACCATATATTTT. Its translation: CASSLGKGRGNTIYF.

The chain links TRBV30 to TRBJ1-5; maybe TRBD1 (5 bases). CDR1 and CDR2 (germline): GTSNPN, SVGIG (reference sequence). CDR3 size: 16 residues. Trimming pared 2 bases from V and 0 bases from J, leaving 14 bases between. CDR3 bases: TGTGCCTGGAGTCTTGGGGCAGGGACTAGCAATCAGCCCCAGCATTTT. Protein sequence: CAWSLGAGTSNQPQHF.

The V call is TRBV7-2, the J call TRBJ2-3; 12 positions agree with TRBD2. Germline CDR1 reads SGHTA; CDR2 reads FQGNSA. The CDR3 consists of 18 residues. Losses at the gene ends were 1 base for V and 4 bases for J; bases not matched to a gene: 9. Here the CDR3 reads CASSLVSLAGGLADTQYF. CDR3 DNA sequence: TGTGCCAGCAGCTTAGTATCGCTAGCGGGGGGGTTAGCAGATACGCAGTATTTT.

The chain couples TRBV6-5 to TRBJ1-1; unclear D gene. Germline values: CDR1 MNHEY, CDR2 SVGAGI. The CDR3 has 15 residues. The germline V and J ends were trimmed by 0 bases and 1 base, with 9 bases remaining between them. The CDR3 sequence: CASSYSSRANTEAFF. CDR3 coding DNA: TGTGCCAGCAGTTACTCGAGTAGGGCGAACACTGAAGCTTTCTTT.

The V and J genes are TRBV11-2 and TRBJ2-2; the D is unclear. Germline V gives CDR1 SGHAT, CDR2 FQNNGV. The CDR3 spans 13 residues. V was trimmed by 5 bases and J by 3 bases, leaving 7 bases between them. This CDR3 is CASSLPHTGELFF. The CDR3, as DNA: TGTGCCAGCAGCCTCCCACACACCGGGGAGCTGTTTTTT.

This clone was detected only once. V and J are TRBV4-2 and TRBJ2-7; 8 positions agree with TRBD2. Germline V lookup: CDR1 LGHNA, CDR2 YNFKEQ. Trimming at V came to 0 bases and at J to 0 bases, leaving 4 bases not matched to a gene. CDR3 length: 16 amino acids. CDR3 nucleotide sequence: TGTGCCAGCAGCCAAGATAGGAGCGGGGGCTCCTACGAGCAGTACTTC. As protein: CASSQDRSGGSYEQYF.

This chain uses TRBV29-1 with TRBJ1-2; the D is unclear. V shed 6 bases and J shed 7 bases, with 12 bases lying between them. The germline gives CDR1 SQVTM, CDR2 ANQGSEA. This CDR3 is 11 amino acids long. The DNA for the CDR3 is TGCAGCGTCTTGGGGAGGGTTGGCTACACCTTC. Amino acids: CSVLGRVGYTF. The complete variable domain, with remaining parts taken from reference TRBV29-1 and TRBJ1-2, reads SAVISQKPSRDICQRGTSLTIQCQVDSQVTMMFWYRQQPGQSLTLIATANQGSEATYESGFVIDKFPISRPNLTFSTLTVSNMSPEDSSIYLCSVLGRVGYTFGSGTRLTVV.

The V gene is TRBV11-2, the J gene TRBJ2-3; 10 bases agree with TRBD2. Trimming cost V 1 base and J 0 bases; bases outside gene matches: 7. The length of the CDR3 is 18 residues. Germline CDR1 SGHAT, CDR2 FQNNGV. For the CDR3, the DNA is TGTGCCAGCAGCTTAGGCTCTAGCGGGGGCGCTAGCACAGATACGCAGTATTTT. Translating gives CASSLGSSGGASTDTQYF.

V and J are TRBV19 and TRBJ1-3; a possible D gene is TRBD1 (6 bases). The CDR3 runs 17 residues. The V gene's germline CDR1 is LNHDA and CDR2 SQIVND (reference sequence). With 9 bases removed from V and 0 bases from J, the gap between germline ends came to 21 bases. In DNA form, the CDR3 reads TGTGCCAGCCTCCAACAGGGTTTCTCCAGCTCTGGAAACACCATATATTTT. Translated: CASLQQGFSSSGNTIYF.

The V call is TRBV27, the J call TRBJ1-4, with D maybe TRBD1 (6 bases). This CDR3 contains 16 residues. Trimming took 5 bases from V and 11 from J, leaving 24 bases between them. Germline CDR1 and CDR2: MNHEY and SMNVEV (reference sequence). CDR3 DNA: TGTGCCAGCAGTCCGACGTGGTTCAGGGGAAGGGTTAAACTGTTTTTT. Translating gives CASSPTWFRGRVKLFF.

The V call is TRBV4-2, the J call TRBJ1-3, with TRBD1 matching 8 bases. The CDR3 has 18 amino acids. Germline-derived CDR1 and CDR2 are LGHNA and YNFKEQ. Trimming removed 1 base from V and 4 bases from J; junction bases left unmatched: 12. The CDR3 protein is CASSQVSRQGSSGNTIYF. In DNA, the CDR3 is TGTGCCAGCAGCCAAGTCTCCCGACAGGGGAGCAGCGGAAACACCATATATTTT.

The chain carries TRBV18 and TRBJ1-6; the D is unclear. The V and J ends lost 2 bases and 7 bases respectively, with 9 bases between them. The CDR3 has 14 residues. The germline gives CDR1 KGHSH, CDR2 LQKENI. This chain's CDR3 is CASSPSPVNSPLHF. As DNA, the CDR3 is TGTGCCAGCTCACCATCCCCGGTGAATTCACCCCTCCACTTT. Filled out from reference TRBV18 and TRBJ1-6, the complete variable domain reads NAGVMQNPRHLVRRRGQEARLRCSPMKGHSHVYWYRQLPEEGLKFMVYLQKENIIDESGMPKERFSAEFPKEGPSILRIQQVVRGDSAAYFCASSPSPVNSPLHFGNGTRLTVT.

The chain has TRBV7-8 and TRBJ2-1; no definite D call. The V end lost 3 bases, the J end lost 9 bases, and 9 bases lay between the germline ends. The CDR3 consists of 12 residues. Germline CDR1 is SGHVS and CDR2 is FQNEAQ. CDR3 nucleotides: TGTGCCAGCAGCTTCTCAGAAGGTGAGCAGTTCTTC. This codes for CASSFSEGEQFF.

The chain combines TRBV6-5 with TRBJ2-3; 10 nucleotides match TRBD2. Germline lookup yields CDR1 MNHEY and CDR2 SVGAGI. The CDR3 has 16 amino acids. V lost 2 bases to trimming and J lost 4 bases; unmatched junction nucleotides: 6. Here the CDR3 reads CASSYDLAGGPDTQYF. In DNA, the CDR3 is TGTGCCAGCAGTTACGATTTAGCGGGAGGTCCAGATACGCAGTATTTT.

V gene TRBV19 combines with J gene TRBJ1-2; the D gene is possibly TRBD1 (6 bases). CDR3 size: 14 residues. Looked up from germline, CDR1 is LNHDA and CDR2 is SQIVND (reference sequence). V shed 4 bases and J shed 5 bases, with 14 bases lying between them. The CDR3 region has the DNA TGTGCCAGTAGTACAGGGGCTGGGGTATATGGCTACACCTTC. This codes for CASSTGAGVYGYTF.

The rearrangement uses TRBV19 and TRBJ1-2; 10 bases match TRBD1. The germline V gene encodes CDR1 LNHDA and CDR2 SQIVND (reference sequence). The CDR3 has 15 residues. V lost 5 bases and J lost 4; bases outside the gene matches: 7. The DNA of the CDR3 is TGTGCCAGTAGTGACAAGACAGGGGGCTTCTATGGCTACACCTTC. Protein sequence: CASSDKTGGFYGYTF.

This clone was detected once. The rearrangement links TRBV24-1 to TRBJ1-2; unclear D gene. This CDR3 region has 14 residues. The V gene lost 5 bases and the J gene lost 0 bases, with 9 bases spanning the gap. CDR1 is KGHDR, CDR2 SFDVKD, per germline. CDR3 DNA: TGTGCCACCAGTGGTCCAGGCTCTAACTATGGCTACACCTTC. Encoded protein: CATSGPGSNYGYTF.